This T cell receptor beta chain was sequenced in a study of T cell responses to AZD1222 COVID-19 vaccine. TCRdb's copy holds only in-frame clones and misses some; the assay was immunoSEQ multiplex PCR. Of some 120,000 clones in the sample, approximately 87% were seen once. The TCR sequence derives from an adult in good health. This sample comprised peripheral blood, obtained on day 0 of AZD1222 vaccination.

As DNA, the CDR3 is TGCGCCAGCAGCTCGTGGACAGGGGGATACACTGAAGCTTTCTTT. Protein: CASSSWTGGYTEAFF. J is TRBJ1-1 and V is TRBV5-1; 10 nucleotides line up with TRBD1. CDR1 and CDR2 from the germline V gene are SGHRS and YFSETQ. The trim removed 3 bases at V and 3 bases at J, leaving 5 bases unmatched. The CDR3 sequence is 15 residues long.